This T cell receptor beta chain comes out of a study of blood T cell repertoires in COVID-19. The V end lost 5 bases, the J end lost 2 bases, and 13 bases lay between the germline ends. Germline lookup yields CDR1 MNHEY and CDR2 SVGEGT. The CDR3 spans 14 residues. Sequencing used immunoSEQ multiplex PCR; TCRdb keeps in-frame clones, though not all of them. The sample shows roughly 220,000 clones, almost 90% of them seen only once. Input material: PBMCs or T cells enriched from blood (not recorded which). This clonotype was sampled from a woman in her fifties or sixties with acute COVID-19. V usage is TRBV6-2 or TRBV6-3 and J usage is TRBJ2-7; possibly TRBD1 for D (6 bases). In nucleotides, the CDR3 is TGTGCCAGCAGTACAGGGATGGCCCCCTACGAGCAGTACTTC. The encoded protein is CASSTGMAPYEQYF.